A selection of T cell receptor beta chains follows, all from one sample in a study of T cell changes during pregnancy in multiple sclerosis. Libraries were prepared by immunoSEQ multiplex PCR; TCRdb keeps only in-frame clonotypes and omits some of them. The sample comprises tens of thousands of clones, 91% of which are singletons, and 0.65% to 1% rests with the top ten. Source: peripheral blood, taken in the second trimester of pregnancy. The origin of the receptors is a female donor with multiple sclerosis, enrolled in a pregnancy study. CDR3s leave out the opening cysteine and the closing phenylalanine or tryptophan. Size is omitted from some rows. Given values are once, few, many or a class for expanded clones.

v_gene	j_gene	abundance	CDR3aa
TRBV19	TRBJ1-2	-	ASTMTGTNYGYT
TRBV7-3	TRBJ1-1	-	ASSPRQGENTEAF
TRBV21-1	TRBJ2-7	-	ASKHHGATDRRKAYEQY
TRBV9	TRBJ2-7	-	ASSAPGHPYEQY
TRBV27	TRBJ2-5	-	ASSPTGAQETQY
TRBV7-3	TRBJ2-5	-	ASSSVGGTAFQETQY
TRBV5-4	TRBJ1-2	once	ASSSTSSSQGRLEGYT
TRBV27	TRBJ1-1	-	ASQLNRGSTEAF
TRBV7-2	TRBJ1-2	-	ASSPGGGGYGYT
TRBV7-2	TRBJ2-7	-	ASSLFETRSYEQY
TRBV6-1	TRBJ2-7	-	ASSEQGWGGTSYEQY
TRBV6-1	TRBJ2-1	-	AILAGGLRNEQF
TRBV15	TRBJ1-1	-	ATSRDRGGGSNTEAF
TRBV29-1	TRBJ1-3	-	SVRTGSGNTIY
TRBV6-4	TRBJ2-2	few	ASSTSGGSSGELF
TRBV10-3	TRBJ2-7	-	AISESSRTTPYEQY
TRBV9	TRBJ2-5	-	ASSGLRETQY
TRBV19	TRBJ1-1	-	ASSIRGNTEAF
TRBV7-3	TRBJ2-2	once	ASSQPGLNTGELF
TRBV29-1	TRBJ1-2	once	SVLGQGKYGYT
TRBV29-1	TRBJ2-5	once	SVARVLGGETQY
TRBV7-2	TRBJ2-7	once	ASSSVGGSYEQY
TRBV6-5	TRBJ1-1	-	ASIREGGNTEAF
TRBV11-2	TRBJ2-5	-	ASSFGVAGSGDTQY
TRBV5-1	TRBJ1-2	-	ASSLERGRNYGYT